This TCR beta chain was observed in a study of radiation and T cells in renal cell carcinoma. Study overall: Nephrectomy followed 15 Gy stereotactic body radiation by 4 weeks.

Whole-study results and caveats: Pretreatment tumor biopsies were lacking, so baseline clonotypes are unknown.

On this clone: The antigen is undetermined.

V shed 1 base and J shed 1 base, with 1 base lying between them. CDR3 length equals 12 residues. The germline gives CDR1 SGHTA, CDR2 FQGNSA. Sample time point: blood 2 weeks post-SBRT. Specified treatment: 15 Gy SBRT to primary tumor, nephrectomy 4 weeks later. Blood was sampled at baseline, 2 weeks and 4 weeks after SBRT. Clear cell pathology was present in this patient's renal cell carcinoma. Clones were sequenced by immunoSEQ multiplex PCR, and TCRdb holds only the in-frame ones, with some missing. The sample holds some 120,000 clones, around 85% seen once. This clonotype was sampled from a man aged 50 to 59 with renal cell carcinoma. The sequencing used blood, collected from a patient whose treatment included radiotherapy and nephrectomy. The rearrangement uses TRBV7-2 and TRBJ2-5; D uncertain. As DNA, the CDR3 is TGTGCCAGCAGCTTAGTCCAAGAGACCCAGTACTTC. This sequence encodes CASSLVQETQYF.